This TCR beta chain came from a study of blood T cell repertoires in COVID-19. Across the study: Sites across the United States, Italy and Spain contributed samples from acute and convalescent COVID-19. T cells, B-cell-depleted T cells, or PBMCs provided the cDNA or gDNA that served as material.

How the authors handled the data: Cell counts per sample came from amplifying reference gene primers. Profiling relied on immunoSEQ multiplex PCR, and the TCRdb table lists in-frame clones only, not all of them. The DNA was the basis for D and trimming; V, J and clone size are from that table. The repertoire has about 200,000 clones, 70% to 85% of them found once; the top ten carry about 8.9%. Germline lookup yields CDR1 SGHDT and CDR2 YYEEEE. This CDR3 spans 14 amino acids. V was cut by 2 bases and J by 0 bases, with 6 bases left in between. This receptor was taken from a man aged 45 to 65 with active or convalescent COVID-19. The J gene is TRBJ1-3, the V gene TRBV5-6; D uncertain. The sequencing input was peripheral blood. The CDR3 bases are TGTGCCAGCAGCTTTACGAGCTCTGGAAACACCATATATTTT. Translation: CASSFTSSGNTIYF.